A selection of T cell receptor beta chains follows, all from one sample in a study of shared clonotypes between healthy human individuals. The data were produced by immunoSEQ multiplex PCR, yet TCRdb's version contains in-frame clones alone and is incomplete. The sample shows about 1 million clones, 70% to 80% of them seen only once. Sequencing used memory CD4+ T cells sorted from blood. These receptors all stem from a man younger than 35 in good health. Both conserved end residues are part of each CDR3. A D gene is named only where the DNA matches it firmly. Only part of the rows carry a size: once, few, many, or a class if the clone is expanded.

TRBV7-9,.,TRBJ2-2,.,TGTGCCAGCAGCGCCGACAGTTCGAACACCGGGGAGCTGTTTTTT,CASSADSSNTGELFF
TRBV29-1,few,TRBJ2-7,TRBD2,TGCAGCGTGGATAGCGGGGCAGCCTCCTACGAGCAGTACTTC,CSVDSGAASYEQYF
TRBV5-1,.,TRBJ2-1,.,TGCGCCAGCAGCTTGGAGGGCCCTCGGAATGAGCAGTTCTTC,CASSLEGPRNEQFF
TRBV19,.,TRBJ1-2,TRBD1,TGTGCCTCCCGTAGGGGGCTTAATCATAACTATGGCTACACCTTC,CASRRGLNHNYGYTF
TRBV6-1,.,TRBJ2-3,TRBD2,TGTGCCAGCAGTTTAGCGGGGAAAGATACGCAGTATTTT,CASSLAGKDTQYF
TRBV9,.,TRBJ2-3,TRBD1,TGTGCCAGCAGCGCCGGGACAGGGAAAGATACGCAGTATTTT,CASSAGTGKDTQYF
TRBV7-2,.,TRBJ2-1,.,TGTGCCAGCAGCTTAGTACAGAGTATTAGGAATGAGCAGTTCTTC,CASSLVQSIRNEQFF
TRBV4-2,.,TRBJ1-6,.,TGTGCCAGCAGCCAATTGGGCGACTCACCCCTCCACTTT,CASSQLGDSPLHF
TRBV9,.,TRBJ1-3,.,TGTGCCAGCAGCCCATCCGGGGCCTCTGGAAACACCATATATTTT,CASSPSGASGNTIYF
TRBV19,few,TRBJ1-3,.,TGTGCCAGTAGCACACCGGCCGGGGTACGAAACACCATATATTTT,CASSTPAGVRNTIYF
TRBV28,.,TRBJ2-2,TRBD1,TGTGCCAGCAAGGGGACAGTAAACACCGGGGAGCTGTTTTTT,CASKGTVNTGELFF
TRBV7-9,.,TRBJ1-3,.,TGTGCCACCTCCACCCAAGGGTTCACCATATATTTT,CATSTQGFTIYF
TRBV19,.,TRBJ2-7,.,TGTGCCAGTAGTATTGGGGGCGGCTCCTCCTACGAGCAGTACTTC,CASSIGGGSSYEQYF
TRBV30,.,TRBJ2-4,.,TGTGCCTGGAGTGTTTCTACGGTTTGGGGCAAAAACATTCAGTACTTC,CAWSVSTVWGKNIQYF
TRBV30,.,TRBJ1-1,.,TGTGCCTGGAGGCCCCCCCGGATAGCCACAAGTAAGGACACTGAAGCTTTCTTT,CAWRPPRIATSKDTEAFF
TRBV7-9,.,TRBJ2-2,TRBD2,TGTGCCAGCAGGCCGGGGGGACTAGGTCCCACCGGGGAGCTGTTTTTT,CASRPGGLGPTGELFF
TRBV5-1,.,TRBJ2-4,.,TGCGCCAGCAGCTTGGCTCCCTTAGCCAAAAACATTCAGTACTTC,CASSLAPLAKNIQYF
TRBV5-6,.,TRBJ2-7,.,TGTGCCAGCAGCCGGGACCACGGGGGCGAGCAGTACTTC,CASSRDHGGEQYF
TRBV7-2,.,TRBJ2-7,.,TGTGCCAGCCTGGCGGGATTTCGATCCTACGAGCAGTACTTC,CASLAGFRSYEQYF
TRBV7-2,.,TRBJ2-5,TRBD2,TGTGCCAGCAGCTTAGGGCTAGCGGGAGGGCCTGGACAAGAGACCCAGTACTTC,CASSLGLAGGPGQETQYF
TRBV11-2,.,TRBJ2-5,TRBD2,TGTGCCAGCAGCTCTACTAGCGGGGGGGCCTCCGGGACCCAGTACTTC,CASSSTSGGASGTQYF
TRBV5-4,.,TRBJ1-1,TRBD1,TGTGCCAGCAGCCAAGGACAGGGAGGAAGGACTGAAGCTTTCTTT,CASSQGQGGRTEAFF
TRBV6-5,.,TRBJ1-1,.,TGTGCCAGCAGACCCCCTCACAGAAAAGAAGCTTTCTTT,CASRPPHRKEAFF
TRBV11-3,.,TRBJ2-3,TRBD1,TGTGCCAGCAGCGCCGGACAGGGCCGCCCCACAGATACGCAGTATTTT,CASSAGQGRPTDTQYF
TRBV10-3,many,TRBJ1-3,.,TGTGCCATCAGTTCTAACGTGGCCTCTGGAAACACCATATATTTT,CAISSNVASGNTIYF
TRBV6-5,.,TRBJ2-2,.,TGTGCCAGCAGTCGTACCGGAGCCGGGGAGCTGTTTTTT,CASSRTGAGELFF
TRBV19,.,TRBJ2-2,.,TGTGCCACCCAGACAGTAGGGAACACCGGGGAGCTGTTTTTT,CATQTVGNTGELFF
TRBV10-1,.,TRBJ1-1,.,TGCGCCAGCTCCGGGAGTATGAACACTGAAGCTTTCTTT,CASSGSMNTEAFF
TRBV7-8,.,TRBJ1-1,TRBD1,TGTGCCAGCATGACAGGGGGTTTGGGGAAGGTGAACACTGAAGCTTTCTTT,CASMTGGLGKVNTEAFF
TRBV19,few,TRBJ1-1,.,TGTGCCAGTAGTATAGTACGGAACACTGAAGCTTTCTTT,CASSIVRNTEAFF
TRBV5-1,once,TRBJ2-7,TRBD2,TGCGCCAGCAGCTTGAAGACTAGCGGGAGCGAGAACGAGCAGTACTTC,CASSLKTSGSENEQYF
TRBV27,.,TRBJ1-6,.,TGTGCCAGCAGGGCAATGGGGGGGACTTTTCCCCTCCACTTT,CASRAMGGTFPLHF
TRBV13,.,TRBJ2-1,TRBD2,TGTGCCAGCAGCCCACGACTAGCGGGAGGCTTCAATGAGCAGTTCTTC,CASSPRLAGGFNEQFF
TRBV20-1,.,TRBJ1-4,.,TGCAGTGCTAGAAGGGAGAAACTGTTTTTT,CSARREKLFF
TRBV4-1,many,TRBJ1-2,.,TGCGCCAGCAGCATAGGGGGTTTTGGCTACACCTTC,CASSIGGFGYTF
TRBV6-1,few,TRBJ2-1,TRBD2,TGTGCCAGCAGTGAATTGGTAGCGGGAGGGTGGGAAATCGGGAATGAGCAGTTCTTC,CASSELVAGGWEIGNEQFF
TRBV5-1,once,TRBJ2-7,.,TGCGCCAGCAGCTTGGTCGGAGATTACGAGCAGTACTTC,CASSLVGDYEQYF
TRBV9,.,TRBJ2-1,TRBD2,TGTGCCAGCAGCCCCCGTGTTAGCGGGGGGGCCGATGAGCAGTTCTTC,CASSPRVSGGADEQFF
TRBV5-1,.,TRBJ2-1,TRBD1,TGCGCCAGCAGCTTGGGGGGACAGTACAACAATGAGCAGTTCTTC,CASSLGGQYNNEQFF
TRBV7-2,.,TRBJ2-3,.,TGCGCCAGCAGCCATGGGGCCACAGGGACAGATACGCAGTATTTT,CASSHGATGTDTQYF
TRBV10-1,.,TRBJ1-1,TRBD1,TGCGCCAGCAGTGCCCGACAGGGGGCCCAATTACGCACTGAAGCTTTCTTT,CASSARQGAQLRTEAFF
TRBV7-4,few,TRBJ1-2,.,TGTGCCAGCAGCTTAGACTCGCCGGGCTACACCTTC,CASSLDSPGYTF
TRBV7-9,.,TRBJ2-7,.,TGTGCCAGCAGCCCCCAGATTGGCGAGCAGTACTTC,CASSPQIGEQYF
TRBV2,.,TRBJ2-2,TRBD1,TGTGCCAGCAGATCGGACAGGGTGGCCGGGGAGCTGTTTTTT,CASRSDRVAGELFF
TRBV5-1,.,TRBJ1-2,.,TGCGCCAGCAGCTTGGGGACCAACGATGGCTACACCTTC,CASSLGTNDGYTF
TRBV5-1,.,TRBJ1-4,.,TGCGCCAGCAGTGTGACAGGTTCAGGGTATGAAAAACTGTTTTTT,CASSVTGSGYEKLFF
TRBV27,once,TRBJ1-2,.,TGTGCCAGCTCCCTCGGAGGGGGAAACAACTATGGCTACACCTTC,CASSLGGGNNYGYTF
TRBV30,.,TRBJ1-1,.,TGTGCCTGGAGTCTTTCCCAGAATAGTGAAGCTTTCTTT,CAWSLSQNSEAFF